Listed below are T cell receptor beta chains from one sample, sequenced in a study of T cell repertoires in cytomegalovirus infection. TCRdb used MiXCR to reprocess the reads, holding one entry per CDR3 protein. The sample records roughly 320,000 distinct CDR3 sequences, roughly 9.5% being singletons. The specimen sequenced was PBMCs. The origin of the receptors is a human donor in good health (CMV status not recorded). Some clones in this sample may be carry-over from other donors' samples. Each CDR3 is given with its conserved first and last residue. A D gene is named only where the DNA matches it firmly. Clone sizes are given selectively: once, few, many, or a class where the clone is expanded.

D	size	V	J	DNA	CDR3
-	many	TRBV7-2	TRBJ2-1	TGTGCCAGCAGCTCCCGGACTACGGGGTACTTATACAATGAGCAGTTCTTC	CASSSRTTGYLYNEQFF
-	-	TRBV28	TRBJ1-5	TGTGCCAGCAGTTTAAGGGCAAAAAGTGGCAATCAGCCCCAGCATTTT	CASSLRAKSGNQPQHF
-	few	TRBV20-1	TRBJ2-7	TGCAGTGCTGGACAGAGGGGCGAGCAGTACTTC	CSAGQRGEQYF
-	-	TRBV12-3/TRBV12-4	TRBJ1-5	TGTGCCAGCAGTTCACGGACCAATCAGCCCCAGCATTTT	CASSSRTNQPQHF
TRBD1	many	TRBV7-2	TRBJ1-2	TGTGCCAGCAGCCCCTCCGGGACAGGGAAAATTCAAGGCTACACCTTC	CASSPSGTGKIQGYTF
-	few	TRBV7-6	TRBJ2-2	TGTGCCAGCAGCCGAGGTTGGAGCGGCGGGGAGCTGTTTTTT	CASSRGWSGGELFF
TRBD1	many	TRBV28	TRBJ1-2	TGTGCCAGCAGTTCCCAGACCCCCTCCCCACAGGGGTATGGCTACACCTTC	CASSSQTPSPQGYGYTF
TRBD2	many	TRBV12-5	TRBJ2-1	TGTGCGAGCGGGAGGGATTACAATGAGCAGTTCTTC	CASGRDYNEQFF
-	few	TRBV7-2	TRBJ2-1	TGTGCCAGCAGCCGCAGTCGGGGCTCCTACAATGAGCAGTTCTTC	CASSRSRGSYNEQFF
TRBD1	many	TRBV7-9	TRBJ2-1	TGTGCCAGCAGTACTAGGGGGCAAGCCTTCAGCTCCTACAATGAGCAGTTCTTC	CASSTRGQAFSSYNEQFF
-	many	TRBV7-3	TRBJ1-2	TGTGCCAGCAGCTTAAGAGGGACTGACTATGGCTACACCTTC	CASSLRGTDYGYTF
TRBD2	-	TRBV27	TRBJ2-1	TGTGCCAGCAGTTTTTGGCTAGCGGGGGGGGAGGATGAGCAGTTCTTC	CASSFWLAGGEDEQFF
-	many	TRBV11-2	TRBJ1-6	TGTGCCAGCAGCCATACAGGAAGTAATTCACCCCTCCACTTT	CASSHTGSNSPLHF
-	-	TRBV6-5	TRBJ2-2	TGTGCCAGCAGTGAAGTTTTCGGGGGCACCGGGGAGCTGTTTTTT	CASSEVFGGTGELFF
-	many	TRBV27	TRBJ1-1	TGTGCCAGGCGCAGGGAGGATGCGCTCGCTGAAGCTTTCTTT	CARRREDALAEAFF
TRBD1	-	TRBV14	TRBJ1-4	TGTGCCAGCAGCCAAGCAGGGACAGGGCGGTATGAAAAACTGTTTTTT	CASSQAGTGRYEKLFF
-	few	TRBV9	TRBJ2-2	TGTGCCAGCAGCGTCCCCGGGGAGCTGTTTTTT	CASSVPGELFF
-	few	TRBV7-3	TRBJ1-2	TGTGCCAGCAGCTTAGGAGGGACAACCGGCTACACCTTC	CASSLGGTTGYTF
TRBD1	many	TRBV18	TRBJ2-1	TGTGCCAGCTCCAGGGACAGGGGTTCTGAGCAGTTCTTC	CASSRDRGSEQFF
TRBD1	few	TRBV20-1	TRBJ2-3	TGCAGTGCTAGAGATCGGACAGGGATCCTCCTTGGGGATACGCAGTATTTT	CSARDRTGILLGDTQYF
-	-	TRBV6-1	TRBJ1-2	TGTGCCAGCAGTGAAGCCGGGGGAGCATATGGCTACACCTTC	CASSEAGGAYGYTF
TRBD2	-	TRBV20-1	TRBJ2-7	TGCAGTGCTAGGACGGGGGGCTACGAGCAGTACTTC	CSARTGGYEQYF
TRBD2	-	TRBV4-2	TRBJ2-3	TGTGCCAGCAGCCCATACCTAGCGGGAGTGGGAGATACGCAGTATTTT	CASSPYLAGVGDTQYF
-	many	TRBV10-3	TRBJ1-6	TGTGCCATCAGGCCAGGGCAGAATAATTCACCCCTCCACTTT	CAIRPGQNNSPLHF
TRBD2	few	TRBV27	TRBJ2-7	TGTGCCAGCAGTTTAAGGCTAGCGGGAGTCCTGTCCCCCGAGCAGTACTTC	CASSLRLAGVLSPEQYF
-	few	TRBV7-2	TRBJ2-3	TGTGCCAGCAGCTTGAGTGGGCAGGAGAGAGATACGCAGTATTTT	CASSLSGQERDTQYF
TRBD1	-	TRBV6-1	TRBJ2-3	TGTGCCAGCAGTACGGGACAGGGGAGGGATACGCAGTATTTT	CASSTGQGRDTQYF
-	many	TRBV7-2	TRBJ2-7	TGTGCCAGCAGCTTAGCCGGGGTACATGTCTTCTACGAGCAGTACTTC	CASSLAGVHVFYEQYF
-	-	TRBV7-2	TRBJ1-6	TGTGCCAGCAGGCCCCGGGGTTCTGGTAATTCACCCCTCCACTTT	CASRPRGSGNSPLHF
-	many	TRBV7-2	TRBJ2-7	TGTGCCAGCAGCATAAGGTACAGGGATAAATCCTACGAGCAGTACTTC	CASSIRYRDKSYEQYF
TRBD1	-	TRBV11-2	TRBJ1-5	TGTGCCAGCAGCCCGGAGTCAGGGGGTTCTGGGCCCCAGCATTTT	CASSPESGGSGPQHF